Sequencing of this T cell receptor (beta chain) was carried out in a study of Graves' ophthalmopathy and Graves' hyperthyroidism. Turning to the study itself: Investigators collected peripheral blood at initial diagnosis, before any treatment was given.

Study outcomes and limitations: Most expanded clonotypes in thyroid above 0.001 frequency also showed up in blood.

The table lists this clonotype with many counts. The antigen is unknown. Scientists amplified the TCR beta CDR3 regions from RNA transcripts. The workflow started with a first-round RT-PCR run with HTBI primers and then moved on to a second-round multiplex PCR. Via MiXCR, TCRdb re-called the multiplex PCR reads, giving one row per CDR3 protein. The data contain hundreds of thousands of distinct CDR3 sequences, 22% of them singletons. Stable hyperthyroidism referred to disease that showed no ophthalmopathy within 18 months of follow-up. Around 10 ml of fresh blood yielded the PBMCs by density gradient. The CDR3 is made up of 14 amino acids. V dropped 0 bases and J dropped 1 base, with 6 bases sitting between them. Germline V gene sequence: CDR1 MNHEY, CDR2 SVGAGI.

J is TRBJ1-1 and V is TRBV6-5; D unresolved. The sample consisted of peripheral blood. The receptor was derived from a woman aged 18-35 years with stable Graves' hyperthyroidism. Some clones in this sample may be carry-over from other donors' samples. DNA of the CDR3: TGTGCCAGCAGTTACTCGGAGGGGAACACTGAAGCTTTCTTT. Translated, it gives CASSYSEGNTEAFF.